This T cell receptor beta chain was captured in a study of monozygotic twins with inflammatory bowel disease (dated by TCRdb to the late 2010s). About the study as a whole: In total, some 30 monozygotic twin pairs made up the full study: 19 Danish pairs, all IBD-discordant, plus nine German pairs, of which four were IBD-concordant and five were IBD-discordant. Within discordant pairs, disease-associated traits were sought mainly by comparing IBD patients with their genetically identical healthy co-twins. Each individual had, on average, about 151 000 unique TCRalpha sequences and 181 000 unique TCRbeta sequences available for analysis.

General study outcomes and caveats: The analysis was unable to tell apart different T cell subtypes. A decrease in TCRbeta repertoire diversity, as measured by inverse Simpson index, was observed in IBD patients compared with their healthy co-twins. Fewer clonotypes were shared with other individuals by IBD patients than by healthy twins, most markedly in patients showing signs of disease activity. The results gave no support for a single strong signal or clonotype linked to IBD. Repertoire similarity did not differ between concordant and discordant twins, possibly due to limited statistical power. Differing immunosuppressive treatments among patients may have added background noise and inter-individual variability to the repertoires.

From each donor, a roughly 2.7 ml peripheral blood sample was collected into PAXgene tubes and kept at -80 degrees C. Without T cell sorting, total RNA was isolated from whole blood using the PAXgene blood miRNA kit on an automated QIAcube. Peripheral blood from monozygotic twin pairs concordant or discordant for inflammatory bowel disease was subjected to deep TCRalpha and TCRbeta repertoire profiling with unique molecular barcoding. For every twin pair, smoking habits were documented, and each individual was categorised as a current, former or never smoker. The receptor library was made with 5' RACE. Preparation of each TCR library used approximately 4,000 ng of total RNA. cDNA was synthesized with SMARTScribe reverse transcriptase in eight separate reactions per sample. During cDNA synthesis, template switching was used to introduce unique molecular identifiers that contained a 6-nucleotide sample barcode. Two nested PCRs of roughly 16 and 10 cycles amplified the TCRalpha and TCRbeta cDNA, and bead purification followed each PCR. Before amplification, the cDNA was both treated with uracil DNA-glycosylase and purified with the QIAquick PCR purification kit. The second PCR was the step at which Illumina TruSeq-compatible adapters and sample-specific barcodes were added. Library quality and concentration were checked on TapeStation and Qubit, and libraries were pooled at 5 ng each. Sequencing of pooled libraries was carried out on an Illumina HiSeq2500 single-index Rapid Run using 2 x 100 bp reads and custom sequencing primers. On the study's bioinformatics: MiGEC version 1.2.6 was used for UMI-based consensus assembly to correct PCR and sequencing errors. MiXCR version 2.1.1 was used to carry out V(D)J alignment, clonotype assembly and CDR3 extraction. Normalisation of gene usage, clonotype sharing and MAIT/NKT TCR abundance was achieved by analysing the top 1000, 10 000 and 20 000 clonotypes per sample. After downsampling to 27 000 UMIs, diversity was calculated as the inverse Simpson index using the vegan R package. Statistical testing used paired Mann-Whitney U tests on the discordant twin pairs and applied Benjamini-Hochberg correction for multiple testing. TCRdb reprocessed the reads and provides one entry for every CDR3 protein sequence; no DNA is given. TCRdb, not the authors, supplied the V and J calls. The table for this sample records approximately 400,000 distinct CDR3 sequences. Of the sample, roughly 2.3% is held by the ten largest clones.

About this clonotype itself: No antigen is known for it.

The CDR3, from cysteine to phenylalanine, totals 15 residues. The coding DNA is unavailable. CDR1 and CDR2 are drawn from the germline V gene: SGHRS, YFSETQ. The rearrangement combines TRBV5-1 with TRBJ1-2. The origin of this receptor is a human donor with ulcerative colitis or Crohn's disease, or a healthy co-twin of an affected twin (not recorded which). The sample comprised blood. For the CDR3, the sequence is CASSLGDTSQGGYTF.